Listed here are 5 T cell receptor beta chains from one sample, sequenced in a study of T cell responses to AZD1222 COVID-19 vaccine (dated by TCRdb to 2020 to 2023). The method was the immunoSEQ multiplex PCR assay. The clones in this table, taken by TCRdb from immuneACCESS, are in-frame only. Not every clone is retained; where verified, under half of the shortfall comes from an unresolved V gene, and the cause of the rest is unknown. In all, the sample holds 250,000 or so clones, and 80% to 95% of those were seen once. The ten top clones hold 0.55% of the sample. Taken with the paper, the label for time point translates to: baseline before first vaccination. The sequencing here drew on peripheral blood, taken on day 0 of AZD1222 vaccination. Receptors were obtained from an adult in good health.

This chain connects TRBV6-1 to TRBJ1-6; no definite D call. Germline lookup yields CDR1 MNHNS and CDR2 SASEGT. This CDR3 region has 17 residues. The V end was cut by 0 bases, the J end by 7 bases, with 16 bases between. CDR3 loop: CASSEAGPMAPNSPLHF. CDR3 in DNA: TGTGCCAGCAGTGAAGCCGGCCCGATGGCGCCCAATTCACCCCTCCACTTT.

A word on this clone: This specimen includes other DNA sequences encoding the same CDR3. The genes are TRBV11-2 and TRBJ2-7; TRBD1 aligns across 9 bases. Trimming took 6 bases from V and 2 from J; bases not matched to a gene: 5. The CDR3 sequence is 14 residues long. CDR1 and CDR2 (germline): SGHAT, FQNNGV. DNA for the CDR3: TGTGCCAGCAGTCCCGGGACAGGGCCCTACGAGCAGTACTTC. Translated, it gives CASSPGTGPYEQYF.

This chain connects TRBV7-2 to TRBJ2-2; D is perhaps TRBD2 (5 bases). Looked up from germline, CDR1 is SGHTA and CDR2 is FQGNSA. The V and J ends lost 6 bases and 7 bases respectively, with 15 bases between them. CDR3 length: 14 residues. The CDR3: CASSPRGSSGELFF. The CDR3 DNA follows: TGTGCCAGCAGTCCCCGGGGTTCTAGCGGGGAGCTGTTTTTT.

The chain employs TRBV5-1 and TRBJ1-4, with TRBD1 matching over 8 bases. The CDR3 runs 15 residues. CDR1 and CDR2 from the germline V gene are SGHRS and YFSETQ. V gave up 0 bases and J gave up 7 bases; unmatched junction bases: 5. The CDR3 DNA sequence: TGCGCCAGCAGCTTGGCGGCAGGGGGCATTGAAAAACTGTTTTTT. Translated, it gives CASSLAAGGIEKLFF.

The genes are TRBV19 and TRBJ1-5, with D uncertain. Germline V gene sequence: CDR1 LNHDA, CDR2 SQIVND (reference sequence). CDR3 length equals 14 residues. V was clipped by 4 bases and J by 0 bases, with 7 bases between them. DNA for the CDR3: TGTGCCAGTAGTAGAGGGTATAGCAATCAGCCCCAGCATTTT. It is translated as CASSRGYSNQPQHF.